This note documents a single T cell receptor (beta chain) sequence. With a much larger clone just one base away, this may be a read error. The record originates from a study of T cell repertoires in cytomegalovirus infection. TCRdb itself ran the reads through MiXCR, one entry per CDR3 protein. This table has some 400,000 distinct CDR3 sequences, roughly 31% appearing once. This CDR3 spans 12 amino acids. From germline, CDR1 is SGHVS and CDR2 FNYEAQ. Source material: PBMCs. The origin of this receptor is a human donor in good health (CMV status not recorded). Some clones in this sample may be carry-over from other donors' samples. The V call is TRBV7-6, the J call TRBJ2-3; tentative D call: TRBD1 (5 bases). The CDR3 protein is CASSPGSDTHYF. CDR3 nucleotides: TGTGCCAGCAGCCCAGGGTCAGATACGCATTATTTT. Looking up the rest from reference TRBV7-6 and TRBJ2-3 gives the full variable domain: GAGVSQSPRYKVTKRGQDVALRCDPISGHVSLYWYRQALGQGPEFLTYFNYEAQQDKSGLPNDRFSAERPEGSISTLTIQRTEQRDSAMYRCASSPGSDTHYFGPGTRLTVL.